This T cell receptor beta chain was recorded in a study of spatial heterogeneity in lung cancer. This clonotype occurred many times. A unique molecular identifier was carried by every single TCR cDNA molecule. TCRdb redid the calling of the 5' RACE reads with MiXCR, one entry per CDR3 protein. The sample holds around 2,500 distinct CDR3 sequences, around 8.5% seen once. Time point described: sample taken at primary tumor resection. Sequencing was performed on whole RNA extracted from tumor and nontumor lung tissue, or from frozen PBMC, and the material was left unsorted. CDR1 and CDR2 (germline): SQVTM, ANQGSEA. This CDR3 is 13 amino acids long. The junction had 2 bases not matched to a gene; V was cut back by 4 bases and J by 6 bases.

The receptor's source is a female donor with early-stage non-small cell lung cancer. V is TRBV29-1 and J is TRBJ2-3, with 12 bases that match TRBD1. The input for sequencing was normal lung tissue next to the tumor, taken at surgery. The CDR3 nucleotides are TGCAGCGTTGGGGGGACAGGGGGCGATACGCAGTATTTT. It codes for CSVGGTGGDTQYF.